This record looks at one T cell receptor (beta chain) sequence and its context. The sample is drawn from a study of T cell responses to AZD1222 COVID-19 vaccine. The CDR3 contains 22 residues. The germline CDR1 and CDR2 sequences are LNHDA and SQIVND (reference sequence). The junction had 19 bases not matched to a gene; V was cut back by 3 bases and J by 0 bases. Libraries were prepared by immunoSEQ multiplex PCR; TCRdb keeps only in-frame clonotypes and omits some of them. The table records about 64,000 clones, about 89% of them present only once. The sample was peripheral blood, taken 28 days after the second dose of the MenACWY control vaccine. The source of this sequence is an adult who received the MenACWY meningococcal vaccine as a control. The chain recombines TRBV19 with TRBJ2-4; 11 bases line up with TRBD1. CDR3 loop: CASSIRFATGTGGSLAKNIQYF. Written as DNA, the CDR3 is TGTGCCAGTAGTATTCGCTTCGCTACCGGGACAGGGGGTTCCTTAGCCAAAAACATTCAGTACTTC.